The 28 T cell receptor beta chains below were found in one sample sequenced in a study of OX40 agonist ivuxolimab in advanced cancers. TCRdb keeps only in-frame clones here, not all; method: immunoSEQ multiplex PCR. The data contain around 52,000 clones, 65% to 85% of them singletons. The sample consisted of CD4+ or CD8+ T cells sorted from blood, taken in a trial of the OX40 agonist ivuxolimab. The receptor source for this set is an adult with an advanced solid tumor such as melanoma, head and neck, liver or kidney cancer.

This rearrangement joins TRBV5-6 to TRBJ2-3; 8 positions agree with TRBD2. J lost 8 bases, V lost 3 bases, and 8 bases had no gene match. Germline V gene data show CDR1 as SGHDT and CDR2 as YYEEEE. The CDR3 runs 14 residues. The chain's CDR3 is CASSSANREGTQYF. The CDR3 bases are TGTGCCAGCAGCTCGGCCAACCGGGAGGGTACGCAGTATTTT.

V is TRBV5-1 and J is TRBJ1-1; TRBD1 aligns across 7 bases. Germline V lookup: CDR1 SGHRS, CDR2 YFSETQ. The CDR3 consists of 16 residues. V gave up 3 bases and J gave up 0 bases; unmatched junction bases: 8. This CDR3 reads CASSSTGSRMNTEAFF. The CDR3 DNA sequence: TGCGCCAGCAGCTCGACAGGGAGCCGGATGAACACTGAAGCTTTCTTT.

V is TRBV27 and J is TRBJ1-3; TRBD1 is a possible D gene (6 bases). Germline CDR1 MNHEY, CDR2 SMNVEV (reference sequence). The CDR3 loop spans 16 amino acids. V lost 3 bases and J 4 bases, leaving 16 bases between the germline ends. The CDR3 nucleotides read TGTGCCAGCAGTTTGTCTGGGGGCTTCTCCGGAAACACCATATATTTT. Amino acids: CASSLSGGFSGNTIYF.

The V call is TRBV6-4, the J call TRBJ1-1; D gene uncertain. Deletions cut 6 bases from V and 1 base from J, with 9 bases between. There are 13 residues in the CDR3. CDR1 MRHNA and CDR2 SNTAGT come from the germline V gene. The chain's CDR3 is CASRLLENTEAFF. The CDR3 bases are TGTGCCAGCAGATTATTGGAGAACACTGAAGCTTTCTTT.

This chain links TRBV6-6 with TRBJ2-5; D not resolved. The V end lost 2 bases, the J end lost 5 bases, and 6 bases lay between the germline ends. The length of the CDR3 is 12 residues. The V gene's germline CDR1 is MNHNY and CDR2 SVGAGI (reference sequence). The CDR3 is CASSYGSETQYF. The CDR3 bases are TGTGCCAGCAGTTACGGGTCGGAGACCCAGTACTTC.

The chain has TRBV18 and TRBJ1-2; D remains unclear. In germline, CDR1 is KGHSH, CDR2 LQKENI. This CDR3 spans 12 amino acids. With 6 bases removed from V and 6 bases from J, the gap between germline ends came to 11 bases. This chain's CDR3 is CASSPGTDGYTF. CDR3 sequence (DNA): TGTGCCAGCTCCCCGGGCACGGATGGCTACACCTTC.

In nucleotides, the CDR3 is TGTGCCAGCAGCTTCTCCCAAGTGCAGTACTTC. It specifies CASSFSQVQYF. The chain carries TRBV7-3 and TRBJ2-7; D unclear. Germline V gene lookup returns CDR1 SGHTA and CDR2 FQGTGA. The V end was cut by 3 bases, the J end by 9 bases, with 9 bases between. The CDR3 totals 11 residues.

The genes are TRBV27 and TRBJ2-1, with 10 nucleotides matching TRBD2. Trimming cost V 5 bases and J 5 bases; bases outside gene matches: 9. CDR3 size: 16 residues. Germline V gene lookup returns CDR1 MNHEY and CDR2 SMNVEV (reference sequence). This CDR3 reads CASSRQAGGFHNEQFF. Written as DNA, the CDR3 is TGTGCCAGCAGTCGACAAGCGGGAGGGTTTCACAATGAGCAGTTCTTC.

The chain employs TRBV19 and TRBJ1-2, with D perhaps TRBD1 (5 bases). The CDR3 totals 12 residues. Germline lookup yields CDR1 LNHDA and CDR2 SQIVND (reference sequence). This CDR3 reads CASRQTSYGYTF. The CDR3 DNA reads as TGTGCAAGTCGACAGACATCCTATGGCTACACCTTC.

The chain carries TRBV5-4 and TRBJ1-3; unclear D gene. CDR1 and CDR2 (germline): SGHNT, YYREEE (reference sequence). V lost 0 bases, J lost 0 bases, and 1 base lay in between. CDR3 size: 13 residues. The CDR3 DNA reads as TGTGCCAGCAGCTTGGCCTCTGGAAACACCATATATTTT. It yields the protein CASSLASGNTIYF.

The chain links TRBV19 to TRBJ2-1; D call uncertain. Germline values: CDR1 LNHDA, CDR2 SQIVND (reference sequence). The germline V and J ends were trimmed by 4 bases and 4 bases, with 11 bases remaining between them. The CDR3 covers 14 residues. In DNA, the CDR3 is TGTGCCAGTAGTACCCGGGTGGGGTACAATGAGCAGTTCTTC. Amino acids: CASSTRVGYNEQFF.

The J gene is TRBJ2-7, the V gene TRBV5-5, with 7 bases identical to TRBD2. J was trimmed by 7 bases and V by 1 base; bases with no gene match: 5. Germline CDR1 is SGHKS and CDR2 is YYEKEE (reference sequence). This CDR3 has 13 amino acids. In nucleotides, the CDR3 is TGTGCCAGCAGCTTGATAGCGGGCGGGGAGCAGTACTTC. As protein: CASSLIAGGEQYF.

The rearrangement links TRBV5-4 to TRBJ2-7; D is ambiguous. Germline V gives CDR1 SGHNT, CDR2 YYREEE (reference sequence). The CDR3 contains 13 residues. Trimming stripped 0 bases from V and 3 bases from J, with 7 bases between. CDR3 coding DNA: TGTGCCAGCAGCTTGGGGGTGGACTACGAGCAGTACTTC. Translation: CASSLGVDYEQYF.

This chain joins TRBV19 and TRBJ1-2; 8 bases line up with TRBD1. The V and J ends lost 10 bases and 2 bases, in that order; junction bases with no gene match: 3. Per the germline V gene, CDR1 is LNHDA and CDR2 is SQIVND (reference sequence). This CDR3 is built from 12 residues. CDR3 sequence reads: CATTGGNYGYTF. DNA for the CDR3: TGTGCCACTACAGGGGGGAACTATGGCTACACCTTC. The entire variable domain, with the rest obtained from reference TRBV19 and TRBJ1-2, is as follows: DGGITQSPKYLFRKEGQNVTLSCEQNLNHDAMYWYRQDPGQGLRLIYYSQIVNDFQKGDIAEGYSVSREKKESFPLTVTSAQKNPTAFYLCATTGGNYGYTFGSGTRLTVV.

This clone showed up just once. V gene TRBV4-1 combines with J gene TRBJ1-6; tentatively, D is TRBD1 (5 bases). V was clipped by 0 bases and J by 9 bases, with 15 bases between them. Germline V lookup: CDR1 MGHRA, CDR2 YSYEKL. This CDR3 has 16 amino acids. CDR3 in DNA: TGCGCCAGCAGCCAAGATTTTGCCAGGGCCATTTCACCCCTCCACTTT. Its protein product is CASSQDFARAISPLHF.

This chain connects TRBV28 to TRBJ2-7; tentative D call: TRBD2 (6 bases). Germline CDR1 reads MDHEN; CDR2 reads SYDVKM. There are 14 residues in the CDR3. The V and J ends lost 8 bases and 6 bases respectively, with 20 bases between them. CDR3 in amino acids: CASSGRRGGGEQYF. The CDR3, as DNA: TGTGCCAGCTCGGGACGGCGGGGAGGCGGCGAGCAGTACTTC.

By its share, this clone is medium-sized (0.01 to 0.1%). This chain uses TRBV27 with TRBJ1-6; D unresolved. Germline V CDR1 and CDR2: MNHEY, SMNVEV (reference sequence). The CDR3 extends over 14 amino acids. V was shortened by 7 bases and J by 0 bases, with 7 bases between the two germline ends. The CDR3: CASKFSSYNSPLHF. The CDR3 coding sequence is TGTGCCAGCAAGTTTAGCTCCTATAATTCACCCCTCCACTTT.

The V call is TRBV6-6, the J call TRBJ2-7; 13 bases agree with TRBD2. This CDR3 has 14 amino acids. The V and J ends lost 6 bases and 7 bases, in that order; junction bases with no gene match: 6. Germline CDR1 MNHNY, CDR2 SVGAGI (reference sequence). CDR3 in DNA: TGTGCCAGCAGCAGGACTAGCGGGAGTGGTGAGCAGTACTTC. Translated, it gives CASSRTSGSGEQYF.

CDR3 nucleotides: TGTGCCAGCAGTGACCCCCTAGGGCGGACTTTTCGGAATGAGCAGTTCTTC. It yields the protein CASSDPLGRTFRNEQFF. V and J are TRBV2 and TRBJ2-1; D is possibly TRBD2 (5 bases). CDR1 and CDR2 from the germline V gene are SNHLY and FYNNEI. Trimming took 3 bases from V and 7 from J, leaving 22 bases between them. CDR3 length: 17 residues. The whole variable domain, filled in from reference TRBV2 and TRBJ2-1, reads EPEVTQTPSHQVTQMGQEVILRCVPISNHLYFYWYRQILGQKVEFLVSFYNNEISEKSEIFDDQFSVERPDGSNFTLKIRSTKLEDSAMYFCASSDPLGRTFRNEQFFGPGTRLTVL.

The rearrangement joins TRBV6-5 to TRBJ1-3; 11 nucleotides align to TRBD1. The V gene end was trimmed by 6 bases and the J gene end by 2 bases; junction bases not matched to a gene: 3. The CDR3 extends over 15 amino acids. Germline loops: CDR1 MNHEY, CDR2 SVGAGI. The CDR3 DNA follows: TGTGCCAGCAGAGAGGACAGGGGGCCTGGAAACACCATATATTTT. This codes for CASREDRGPGNTIYF.

The gene calls are TRBV6-1 and TRBJ2-2, with no clear D. This CDR3 spans 14 amino acids. V gave up 2 bases and J gave up 9 bases, with 13 bases separating them. Germline V gives CDR1 MNHNS, CDR2 SASEGT. The CDR3 coding sequence is TGTGCCAGCAGTGAAACCCGATCTCTGAGGGAGCTGTTTTTT. Its protein product is CASSETRSLRELFF.

This chain uses TRBV5-1 with TRBJ2-2, with D tentatively TRBD1 (8 bases). Trimming took off 3 bases at V and 4 bases at J, with 16 bases between the two ends. Germline V gene sequence: CDR1 SGHRS, CDR2 YFSETQ. The CDR3 contains 16 residues. CDR3 in DNA: TGCGCCAGCAGCTCACAGGGGGGGAAGATCACCGGGGAGCTGTTTTTT. Its protein is CASSSQGGKITGELFF.

The chain recombines TRBV28 with TRBJ1-2, with no clear D. This CDR3 has 13 residues. Trimming shortened V by 3 bases and J by 4 bases, and 9 bases separated the two germline ends. CDR1 and CDR2 (germline): MDHEN, SYDVKM. CDR3: CASSFSTAYGYTF. The CDR3 nucleotides read TGTGCCAGCAGTTTTAGTACAGCCTATGGCTACACCTTC.

The rearrangement links TRBV4-1 to TRBJ2-5, with D maybe TRBD2 (6 bases). Germline values: CDR1 MGHRA, CDR2 YSYEKL. Trimming shortened V by 8 bases and J by 5 bases, and 24 bases separated the two germline ends. This CDR3 has 16 amino acids. The CDR3 DNA reads TGCGCCAGCTCCGCTTCCGGGACCCACGCGGGGGAGACCCAGTACTTC. It specifies CASSASGTHAGETQYF.

This sequence joins TRBV30 and TRBJ2-7, with D perhaps matching TRBD1 or TRBD2 (5 bases each). CDR3 length: 15 residues. V shed 3 bases and J shed 9 bases, with 24 bases lying between them. CDR1 and CDR2 (germline): GTSNPN, SVGIG (reference sequence). Written as DNA, the CDR3 is TGTGCCTGGAGCGATGGGGGTCTTCGCGTGTCGGGGCAGTACTTC. This translates into CAWSDGGLRVSGQYF. Together with reference TRBV30 and TRBJ2-7, the CDR3 gives the full variable domain: SQTIHQWPATLVQPVGSPLSLECTVEGTSNPNLYWYRQAAGRGLQLLFYSVGIGQISSEVPQNLSASRPQDRQFILSSKKLLLSDSGFYLCAWSDGGLRVSGQYFGPGTRLTVT.

The gene calls are TRBV6-6 and TRBJ2-1, with TRBD1 matching over 7 bases. Trimming took 6 bases from V and 5 from J; bases not matched to a gene: 7. CDR1 MNHNY and CDR2 SVGAGI come from the germline V gene (reference sequence). This CDR3 region has 14 residues. The CDR3 DNA sequence: TGTGCCAGCAGAATCCGGGACAGTGACAATGAGCAGTTCTTC. The encoded protein is CASRIRDSDNEQFF.

The V and J genes are TRBV6-6 and TRBJ1-1; D is unresolved. Germline V gene lookup returns CDR1 MNHNY and CDR2 SVGAGI (reference sequence). V dropped 7 bases and J dropped 6 bases, with 15 bases sitting between them. The length of the CDR3 is 13 residues. The chain's CDR3 is CASTTPGLAEAFF. Here the CDR3 DNA reads TGTGCCAGCACCACACCGGGTCTGGCTGAAGCTTTCTTT.

The chain has TRBV2 and TRBJ2-2, with TRBD2 matching 7 bases. The CDR3 runs 15 residues. With 7 bases clipped from V and 0 bases from J, the junction kept 5 bases outside the gene matches. Germline assignment: CDR1 SNHLY and CDR2 FYNNEI. CDR3 amino acids: CASKGTISNTGELFF. The CDR3 coding sequence is TGTGCCAGCAAGGGGACTATTTCGAACACCGGGGAGCTGTTTTTT.